This T cell receptor (beta chain) originates from a study of blood T cell repertoires in COVID-19. Across the whole study: From T cells, B-cell-depleted T cells, or PBMCs came the material, which was cDNA or gDNA.

Trimming cost V 2 bases and J 7 bases, with 11 bases left between them. The CDR3 runs 12 residues. Germline-derived CDR1 and CDR2 are GTSNPN and SVGIG (reference sequence). Per the study methods: Amplification from reference gene primers served as the basis for estimated nucleated cell counts. The assay was immunoSEQ multiplex PCR, and TCRdb's table has in-frame clones only and misses some. The D gene and trimming were derived from the DNA, and the V and J assignments and clone size from that table. This repertoire shows 150,000 to 200,000 clones, approximately 86% found once; its top ten account for 2.1%.

V and J are TRBV30 and TRBJ1-2; no clear D. Input material: peripheral blood. This TCR derives from a man between 65 and 85 years old with active or convalescent COVID-19. DNA of the CDR3: TGTGCCTGGAGTCCCCCGGGGAGTGGCTACACCTTC. It translates to CAWSPPGSGYTF. The full variable domain, rest sourced from reference TRBV30 and TRBJ1-2, is SQTIHQWPATLVQPVGSPLSLECTVEGTSNPNLYWYRQAAGRGLQLLFYSVGIGQISSEVPQNLSASRPQDRQFILSSKKLLLSDSGFYLCAWSPPGSGYTFGSGTRLTVV.